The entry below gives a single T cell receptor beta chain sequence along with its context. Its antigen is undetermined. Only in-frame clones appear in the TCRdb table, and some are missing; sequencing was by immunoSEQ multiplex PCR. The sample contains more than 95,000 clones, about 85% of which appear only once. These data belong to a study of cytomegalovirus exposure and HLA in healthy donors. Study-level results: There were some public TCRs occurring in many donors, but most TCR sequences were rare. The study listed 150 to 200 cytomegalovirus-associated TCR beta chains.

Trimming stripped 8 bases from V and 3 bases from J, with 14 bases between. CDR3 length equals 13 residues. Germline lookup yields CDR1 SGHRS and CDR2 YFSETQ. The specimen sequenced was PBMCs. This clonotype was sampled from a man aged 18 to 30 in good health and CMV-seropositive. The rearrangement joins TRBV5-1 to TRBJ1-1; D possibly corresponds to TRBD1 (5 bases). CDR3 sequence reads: CASWASGDTEAFF. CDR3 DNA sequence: TGCGCCAGTTGGGCCTCGGGGGACACTGAAGCTTTCTTT.